Presented here are 31 T cell receptor beta chains from one specimen sequenced in a study of shared clonotypes between healthy human individuals. The table came from immunoSEQ multiplex PCR; TCRdb's copy has only in-frame clones and leaves some out. The repertoire consists of 400,000 to 550,000 clones, with 65% to 80% occurring once and the leading ten covering approximately 12%. Sequencing was performed on PBMCs. These TCRs come from a woman between 40 and 50 years old in good health. Some clones in this sample may be carry-over from other donors' samples.

This sequence joins TRBV7-6 and TRBJ1-1, with D unresolved. The CDR3 runs to 18 residues. The V and J ends lost 1 base and 0 bases respectively, with 18 bases between them. CDR1 is SGHVS, CDR2 FNYEAQ, per germline. CDR3 sequence: CASSLEAGGTYMNTEAFF. CDR3 in DNA: TGTGCCAGCAGCTTAGAGGCGGGCGGAACCTACATGAACACTGAAGCTTTCTTT.

This clone was picked up a small number of times. J is TRBJ1-1 and V is TRBV6-6; D unclear. The CDR3 runs 11 residues. V lost 9 bases to trimming and J lost 3 bases, with 8 bases between them. Germline V CDR1 and CDR2: MNHNY, SVGAGI (reference sequence). CDR3 sequence reads: CASGRYTEAFF. Written as DNA, the CDR3 is TGTGCCAGTGGACGGTACACTGAAGCTTTCTTT.

The chain has TRBV30 and TRBJ2-1, with TRBD2 as a possible D gene (6 bases). V gave up 2 bases and J gave up 4 bases, with 18 bases separating them. The length of the CDR3 is 16 residues. CDR1 is GTSNPN and CDR2 is SVGIG in the germline V gene (reference sequence). The DNA for the CDR3 is TGTGCCTGGAGTATCAGCGGCGGGACGCTGTACAATGAGCAGTTCTTC. Its protein product is CAWSISGGTLYNEQFF.

The V and J genes are TRBV30 and TRBJ2-5; D gene unclear. Trimming took off 0 bases at V and 5 bases at J, with 10 bases between the two ends. The CDR3 length is 13 residues. CDR1 and CDR2 (germline): GTSNPN, SVGIG (reference sequence). The chain's CDR3 is CAWSVRLVETQYF. In nucleotides, the CDR3 is TGTGCCTGGAGTGTTAGGTTAGTGGAGACCCAGTACTTC.

Note on this clone: A far larger clone lies a single base away; this is likely a read error. This chain joins TRBV4-3 and TRBJ2-7; D may be TRBD2 (6 bases). Germline CDR1 LGHNA, CDR2 YSLEER. This CDR3 has 16 residues. CDR3 residues: CASSQGLSGLRAERYF. DNA of the CDR3: TGCGCCAGCAGCCAGGGATTATCGGGACTCCGGGCCGAGCGGTACTTC.

The chain employs TRBV18 and TRBJ2-4; TRBD2 matches 10 bases. The CDR3 runs 17 residues. The germline CDR1 and CDR2 sequences are KGHSH and LQKENI. V was clipped by 0 bases and J by 7 bases; unmatched bases: 9. This CDR3 reads CASSPPGLAGVRNIQYF. CDR3 coding DNA: TGTGCCAGCTCACCACCGGGCCTAGCGGGAGTTCGGAACATTCAGTACTTC.

This clone was seen ten or more times. The chain employs TRBV7-6 and TRBJ1-4; D unresolved. Germline assignment: CDR1 SGHVS and CDR2 FNYEAQ. The CDR3 length is 13 residues. V was trimmed by 5 bases and J by 10 bases, leaving 14 bases between them. As DNA, the CDR3 is TGTGCCAGCAGCCCAAACTGGTCGGGAAAACTGTTTTTT. It translates to CASSPNWSGKLFF. The variable domain in full, completed from reference TRBV7-6 and TRBJ1-4, reads GAGVSQSPRYKVTKRGQDVALRCDPISGHVSLYWYRQALGQGPEFLTYFNYEAQQDKSGLPNDRFSAERPEGSISTLTIQRTEQRDSAMYRCASSPNWSGKLFFGSGTQLSVL.

The chain couples TRBV6-6 to TRBJ2-5; 13 positions match TRBD2. The DNA end is a closer match to TRBJ2-7, so the J assignment may be wrong. Per germline, CDR1 MNHNY and CDR2 SVGAGI (reference sequence). The CDR3 is 14 residues long. This CDR3 reads CASRWTSGRYEQYF. Here the CDR3 DNA reads TGTGCCAGCAGGTGGACTAGCGGGAGATACGAGCAGTACTTC.

The rearrangement joins TRBV5-1 to TRBJ2-5; unclear D gene. The DNA end favors TRBJ2-7, so the J call may be wrong. CDR3 length: 13 residues. CDR1 and CDR2 from the germline V gene are SGHRS and YFSETQ. Here the CDR3 reads CASSLPGRYEQYF. CDR3 DNA: TGCGCCAGCAGCTTGCCAGGAAGGTACGAGCAGTACTTC.

The rearrangement uses TRBV5-4 and TRBJ1-2, with TRBD1 as a possible D gene (6 bases). The CDR3 loop spans 13 amino acids. Looked up from germline, CDR1 is SGHNT and CDR2 is YYREEE (reference sequence). V was clipped by 10 bases and J by 0 bases, with 13 bases between them. The CDR3 nucleotides are TGTGCCGGTGGGGGGCACACTAACTATGGCTACACCTTC. It encodes CAGGGHTNYGYTF.

The rearrangement links TRBV7-8 to TRBJ2-2; 8 bases match TRBD2. CDR3 length equals 15 residues. With 2 bases clipped from V and 7 bases from J, the junction kept 6 bases outside the gene matches. Germline V lookup: CDR1 SGHVS, CDR2 FQNEAQ. Here the CDR3 reads CASSLRREVIGELFF. CDR3 DNA sequence: TGTGCCAGCAGCTTACGGCGGGAGGTGATCGGGGAGCTGTTTTTT. The whole variable domain, filled in from reference TRBV7-8 and TRBJ2-2, reads GAGVSQSPRYKVAKRGQDVALRCDPISGHVSLFWYQQALGQGPEFLTYFQNEAQLDKSGLPSDRFFAERPEGSVSTLKIQRTQQEDSAVYLCASSLRREVIGELFFGEGSRLTVL.

CDR3 residues: CASRHDRTSNQPQHF. The DNA of the CDR3 is TGTGCCAGCAGACACGACAGGACCAGCAATCAGCCCCAGCATTTT. The chain carries TRBV27 and TRBJ1-5, with TRBD1 as a possible D gene (6 bases). Looked up from germline, CDR1 is MNHEY and CDR2 is SMNVEV (reference sequence). The CDR3 covers 15 residues. The V gene lost 6 bases and the J gene lost 1 base, with 13 bases spanning the gap.

The chain combines TRBV6-1 with TRBJ2-3, with TRBD2 matching over 9 bases. CDR1 and CDR2 from the germline V gene are MNHNS and SASEGT. The CDR3 spans 15 residues. V lost 1 base, J lost 1 base, and 0 bases stayed unmatched. CDR3 residues: CASSEGLAGTDTQYF. CDR3 DNA: TGTGCCAGCAGTGAAGGACTAGCGGGCACAGATACGCAGTATTTT.

A remark on this clone: This could be a read error, since a much larger clone is one nucleotide away. The chain joins TRBV4-1 to TRBJ2-3; tentative D call: TRBD1 (5 bases). The germline gives CDR1 MGHRA, CDR2 YSYEKL. This CDR3 region has 17 residues. CDR3 residues: CASNQDLQAGYTDTQYF. The CDR3 bases are TGCGCCAGCAACCAAGATCTTCAGGCAGGGTATACAGATACGCAGTATTTT.

This chain uses TRBV4-1 with TRBJ2-2, with 11 bases matching TRBD2. V shed 4 bases, J shed 4 bases, and the junction held 8 bases outside the gene matches. Germline lookup yields CDR1 MGHRA and CDR2 YSYEKL. The CDR3 spans 17 residues. This chain's CDR3 is CASSLILAGAPTGELFF. CDR3 sequence (DNA): TGCGCCAGCAGCCTCATACTAGCGGGAGCGCCCACCGGGGAGCTGTTTTTT.

The chain joins TRBV30 to TRBJ1-2, with unresolved D. This CDR3 region has 13 residues. Trimming took off 1 base at V and 14 bases at J, with 20 bases between the two ends. The germline V gene has CDR1 GTSNPN and CDR2 SVGIG (reference sequence). CDR3 residues: CAWSATNGKAGTF. DNA of the CDR3: TGTGCCTGGAGTGCTACAAACGGGAAAGCGGGTACCTTC.

The rearrangement links TRBV7-9 to TRBJ2-3, with unresolved D. This CDR3 is 15 amino acids long. Per germline, CDR1 SEHNR and CDR2 FQNEAQ (reference sequence). V was shortened by 2 bases and J by 4 bases, with 13 bases between the two germline ends. The CDR3 coding sequence is TGTGCCAGCAGCTTACGGTTAGGGCAGGCAGATACGCAGTATTTT. Encoded protein: CASSLRLGQADTQYF.

V and J are TRBV18 and TRBJ2-7, with D possibly being TRBD2 (5 bases). The CDR3 has 15 residues. Germline assignment: CDR1 KGHSH and CDR2 LQKENI. Between the trimmed V and J ends, which lost 2 bases and 3 bases, there was a span of 14 bases. The chain's CDR3 is CASSPGDGKRYEQYF. CDR3 coding DNA: TGTGCCAGCTCACCAGGTGACGGGAAACGCTACGAGCAGTACTTC.

This chain's CDR3 is CASSTGPTTYEQYF. CDR3 coding DNA: TGTGCCAGCAGCACGGGACCTACTACCTACGAGCAGTACTTC. The rearrangement joins TRBV7-2 to TRBJ2-7; D is tentatively TRBD1 or TRBD2 (5 bases each). The germline V gene encodes CDR1 SGHTA and CDR2 FQGNSA. The CDR3 consists of 14 residues. Trimming stripped 5 bases from V and 2 bases from J, with 13 bases between.

The chain carries TRBV7-9 and TRBJ2-7, with TRBD2 matching 7 bases. The germline gives CDR1 SEHNR, CDR2 FQNEAQ (reference sequence). J lost 2 bases, V lost 6 bases, and 4 bases had no gene match. This CDR3 has 13 residues. CDR3: CASSPRGAYEQYF. The CDR3 DNA is TGTGCCAGCAGTCCACGGGGGGCCTACGAGCAGTACTTC.

The genes are TRBV29-1 and TRBJ2-1; D is possibly TRBD1 (5 bases). Germline V gene data show CDR1 as SQVTM and CDR2 as ANQGSEA. V was cut by 4 bases and J by 4 bases, with 11 bases left in between. CDR3 size: 13 residues. Here the CDR3 reads CSVAYRSYNEQFF. Written as DNA, the CDR3 is TGCAGCGTTGCGTACAGGTCTTACAATGAGCAGTTCTTC.

The CDR3: CSGQQQETQYF. In DNA, the CDR3 is TGCAGCGGACAGCAACAAGAGACCCAGTACTTC. V and J are TRBV29-1 and TRBJ2-5; D may be TRBD1 (5 bases). The CDR3 extends over 11 amino acids. Germline CDR1 and CDR2: SQVTM and ANQGSEA. V lost 7 bases, J lost 2 bases, and 8 bases lay in between.

V usage is TRBV6-4 and J usage is TRBJ2-1; 9 bases fit TRBD1. The V and J ends lost 2 bases and 3 bases, in that order; junction bases with no gene match: 2. Germline CDR1 is MRHNA and CDR2 is SNTAGT. The CDR3 sequence is 15 residues long. The CDR3 protein is CASSDATGGYNEQFF. CDR3 nucleotides: TGTGCCAGCAGTGACGCGACAGGGGGCTACAATGAGCAGTTCTTC.

The gene calls are TRBV7-9 and TRBJ2-6; no reliable D call. Between the trimmed V and J ends, which lost 1 base and 3 bases, there was a span of 7 bases. The CDR3 is made up of 15 amino acids. Looked up from germline, CDR1 is SEHNR and CDR2 is FQNEAQ (reference sequence). CDR3 in DNA: TGTGCCAGCAGCTTAGGGGGTGGTGGGGCCAACGTCCTGACTTTC. Encoded protein: CASSLGGGGANVLTF.

This chain uses TRBV20-1 with TRBJ1-2; the D is unclear. CDR1 DFQATT and CDR2 SNEGSKA come from the germline V gene (reference sequence). This CDR3 region has 11 residues. V was trimmed by 6 bases and J by 4 bases, leaving 9 bases between them. The CDR3 here is CSAVPAYGYTF. As DNA, the CDR3 is TGCAGTGCGGTACCGGCCTATGGCTACACCTTC.

This clone was seen ten or more times. The chain links TRBV7-2 to TRBJ2-1; 11 bases match TRBD2. V lost 2 bases, J lost 0 bases, and 6 bases stayed unmatched. Germline CDR1 and CDR2: SGHTA and FQGNSA. This CDR3 is 18 amino acids long. CDR3 protein: CASSLWATSGSSYNEQFF. The CDR3 DNA reads as TGTGCCAGCAGCTTATGGGCCACTAGCGGGAGCTCCTACAATGAGCAGTTCTTC.

V is TRBV30 and J is TRBJ2-7; TRBD1 matches 7 bases. Germline CDR1 GTSNPN, CDR2 SVGIG (reference sequence). V lost 4 bases to trimming and J lost 0 bases; unmatched junction nucleotides: 6. There are 14 residues in the CDR3. CDR3 nucleotide sequence: TGTGCCTGGATTGAGACAGGGAGCTCCTACGAGCAGTACTTC. It yields the protein CAWIETGSSYEQYF.

This sequence joins TRBV27 and TRBJ2-3; D is undetermined. Germline CDR1 is MNHEY and CDR2 is SMNVEV (reference sequence). CDR3 size: 14 residues. Deletions cut 6 bases from V and 6 bases from J, with 16 bases between. CDR3 region: CASSLSRSTDTQYF. The CDR3 coding sequence is TGTGCCAGCAGCTTGTCGAGGTCCACGGATACGCAGTATTTT.

J is TRBJ1-1 and V is TRBV4-3; D may be TRBD1 (6 bases). The germline V gene has CDR1 LGHNA and CDR2 YSLEER. V was clipped by 1 base and J by 6 bases, with 9 bases between them. CDR3 size: 13 residues. The CDR3 protein is CASSQAGGPEAFF. The CDR3 DNA sequence: TGCGCCAGCAGCCAAGCCGGGGGCCCTGAAGCTTTCTTT.

Comments on this clone: A junction boundary mismatches the germline segment, possibly from a read error. The J gene is TRBJ2-7, the V gene TRBV6-4, with TRBD1 identical over 11 bases. CDR3 length: 16 amino acids. Per the germline V gene, CDR1 is MRHNA and CDR2 is SNTAGT. The CDR3 region is CASSDSPGQGDYGQYF. For the CDR3, the DNA is TGTGCCAGCAGTGACTCACCGGGACAGGGGGACTACGGGCAGTACTTC.

In regard to this clone: The sample carries other DNA sequences with the same CDR3. The V gene is TRBV7-2, the J gene TRBJ2-1, with D possibly matching TRBD2 (6 bases). In germline, CDR1 is SGHTA, CDR2 FQGNSA. CDR3 length: 12 amino acids. Trimming took 2 bases from V and 10 from J, leaving 9 bases between them. This chain's CDR3 is CASSLLAGEQFF. The CDR3 nucleotides read TGTGCCAGCAGCTTACTCGCGGGAGAGCAGTTCTTC.